These 6 T cell receptor beta chains share one sample of origin, sequenced in a study of post-analysis software for immune sequencing data. cDNA libraries of TCR beta carried unique molecular identifiers. TCRdb independently ran MiXCR on the PCR reads; one entry per CDR3 protein. Among some 260,000 distinct CDR3 sequences listed, about 40% were seen once. No antigen is known for these receptors. Whole-study results and caveats: In patients, about 5 TRBV segments were more frequent than in controls, with TRBV5-6, TRBV5-1 and TRBV20-1 among them.

Sequences were obtained from blood. The receptors stem from a girl aged 5-17 years with multiple sclerosis.

This clonotype appeared many times. As DNA, the CDR3 is TGTGCCATCAGTGACAGGGGCCTCTCCTACAATGAGCAGTTCTTC. Its protein is CAISDRGLSYNEQFF. The rearrangement links TRBV10-3 to TRBJ2-1; maybe TRBD1 (6 bases). The CDR3 loop spans 15 amino acids. V was shortened by 3 bases and J by 0 bases, with 9 bases between the two germline ends. In germline, CDR1 is ENHRY, CDR2 SYGVKD.

V gene TRBV5-1 combines with J gene TRBJ2-7; TRBD1 aligns across 8 bases. With V trimmed by 5 bases and J by 0 bases, 4 bases remained unmatched. The CDR3 consists of 14 residues. The germline CDR1 and CDR2 sequences are SGHRS and YFSETQ. The CDR3 coding sequence is TGCGCCAGCAGTGAGGACAGGGCCTCCTACGAGCAGTACTTC. This encodes CASSEDRASYEQYF. Combining the CDR3 with reference TRBV5-1 and TRBJ2-7 gives the whole variable domain KAGVTQTPRYLIKTRGQQVTLSCSPISGHRSVSWYQQTPGQGLQFLFEYFSETQRNKGNFPGRFSGRQFSNSRSEMNVSTLELGDSALYLCASSEDRASYEQYFGPGTRLTVT.

This clonotype showed up just once. An end of the junction differs from the germline gene, which may be a read error. The chain carries TRBV7-2 and TRBJ2-3; 8 nucleotides match TRBD2. CDR1 is SGHTA and CDR2 is FQGNSA in the germline V gene. This CDR3 is built from 16 residues. CDR3 region: CAGSLGASGSSDTQYF. Here the CDR3 DNA reads TGTGCCGGCAGCTTAGGGGCGAGCGGGAGTTCAGATACGCAGTATTTT.

This clonotype came up many times. This chain links TRBV2 with TRBJ2-7; no clear D. From germline, CDR1 is SNHLY and CDR2 FYNNEI. The CDR3 length is 10 residues. V lost 4 bases to trimming and J lost 9 bases, with 7 bases between them. CDR3 DNA sequence: TGTGCCAGCAGTGCGACCCCGCAGTACTTC. This sequence encodes CASSATPQYF.

This clonotype was seen only a few times. The gene calls are TRBV20-1 and TRBJ2-2; 8 bases map to TRBD2. The CDR3 totals 14 residues. Germline CDR1 DFQATT, CDR2 SNEGSKA (reference sequence). J was trimmed by 4 bases and V by 5 bases; bases with no gene match: 6. CDR3 DNA sequence: TGCAGTGCTCCGAGCGGGGGTAGCACCGGGGAGCTGTTTTTT. It translates to CSAPSGGSTGELFF.

A remark on this clonotype: A clone one base away is much larger, so this may be a read error. The chain links TRBV7-9 to TRBJ2-1; 7 bases line up with TRBD2. The CDR3 spans 15 residues. The germline V gene has CDR1 SEHNR and CDR2 FQNEAQ (reference sequence). V trimming: 5 bases; J trimming: 7 bases; junction bases outside the gene matches: 11. Here the CDR3 DNA reads TGTGCCAGCAGCACGGCGGGGGAGCGCCATAATGAGCAGTTCTTC. Protein: CASSTAGERHNEQFF. Variable domain in full (rest from reference TRBV7-9 and TRBJ2-1): DTGVSQNPRHKITKRGQNVTFRCDPISEHNRLYWYRQTLGQGPEFLTYFQNEAQLEKSRLLSDRFSAERPKGSFSTLEIQRTEQGDSAMYLCASSTAGERHNEQFFGPGTRLTVL.